The entry that follows covers one T cell receptor (beta chain) sequence. Its antigen is not identified. Compared with germline, one end of the junction differs, possibly owing to a read error. This CDR3 has 14 residues. The data derive from a study of tumor-infiltrating lymphocytes in primary liver carcinoma. Study-wide context: Surgical resection treated primary liver carcinoma in the patients. Findings and limits, study-wide: The top-250-clone fraction was significantly higher in tumors than in blood (p = 0.039).

Constant-region priming of approximately 0.55 ug total RNA yielded TCR beta cDNA. It was through three nested multiplex PCR rounds of slightly modified ARM-PCR that TCR beta libraries arose. With TRBV1-TRBV30 forward primers and a C-beta reverse primer, the first two PCR rounds were run for around 10 cycles each. TCRdb processed the multiplex PCR reads anew with MiXCR; each CDR3 protein has one entry. The sample lists a few hundred thousand distinct CDR3 sequences, almost 60% occurring once. Out of unsorted whole blood came the blood RNA, and germline DNA was extracted as well. The chain carries TRBV12-3 or TRBV12-4 and TRBJ2-1; 9 bases match TRBD2. The receptor's source is a woman in her 30s with primary liver carcinoma and hepatitis B virus infection. Input material: peripheral blood. The CDR3 protein is CASRTSGSRAEQSF. The DNA for the CDR3 is TGTGCCAGCAGGACTAGCGGATCCAGGGCGGAGCAGTCCTTC.